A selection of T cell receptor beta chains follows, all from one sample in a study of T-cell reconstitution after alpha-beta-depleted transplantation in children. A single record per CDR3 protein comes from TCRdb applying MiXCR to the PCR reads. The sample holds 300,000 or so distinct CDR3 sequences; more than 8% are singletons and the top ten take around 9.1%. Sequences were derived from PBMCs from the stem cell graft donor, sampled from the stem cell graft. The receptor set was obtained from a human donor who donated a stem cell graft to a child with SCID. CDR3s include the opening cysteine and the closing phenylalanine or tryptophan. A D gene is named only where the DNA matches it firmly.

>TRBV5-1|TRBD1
CASSPFSGTGVSDTQYF
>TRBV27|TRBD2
CASSLAGGLYEQYF
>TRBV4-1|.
CASSQDLRQGAEAFF
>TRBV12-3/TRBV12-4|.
CASSPYNSYEQYF
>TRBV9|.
CASSAGTLGDNEQFF
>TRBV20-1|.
CSAVGDLNTEAFF
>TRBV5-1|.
CASSLAGTTFVEQYF
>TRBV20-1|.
CSARDLGQSTDTQYF
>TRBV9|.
CASSGYGQSGNTIYF
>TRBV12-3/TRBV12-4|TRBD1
CASSGRDRGKNIQYF
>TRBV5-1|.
CASSFLDPAETQYF
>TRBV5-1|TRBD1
CASSPGTAILPSDTQYF
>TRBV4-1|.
CASSQYENTGELFF
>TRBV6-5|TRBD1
CASTRTGSYGYTF
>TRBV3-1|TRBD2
CASSTSHGGTTDTQYF
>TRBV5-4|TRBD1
CASGTGENTGELFF
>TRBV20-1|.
CSATRSSYEQYF
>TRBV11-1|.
CASGGRDSYEQYF
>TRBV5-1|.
CASSFGQSNEKLFF
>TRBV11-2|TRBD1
CASTSVQGALGTEAFF
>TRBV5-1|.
CASSLAPAPYEQYF
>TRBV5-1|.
CASSLEPNQETQYF
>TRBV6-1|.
CASHDGRFYNEQFF
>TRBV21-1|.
CASRGLAAQFF
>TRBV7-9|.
CASSLESSTDTQYF
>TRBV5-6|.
CASSLMGGAYYEQYF
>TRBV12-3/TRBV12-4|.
CASSGELTYGYTF
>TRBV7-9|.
CASSLPGAYEQYF
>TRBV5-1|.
CASSFTIEGKLFF
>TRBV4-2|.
CASSSGPTDANEQYF
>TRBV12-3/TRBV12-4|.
CASSLSGPYRDEQFF
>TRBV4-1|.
CASSQTGTNEQYF
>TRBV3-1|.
CASSQDLALPQETQYF
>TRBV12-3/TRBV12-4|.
CASSFLTEAFF
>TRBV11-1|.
CASSLGLFGELFF
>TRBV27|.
CASRGLSYEQYF
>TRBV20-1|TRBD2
CSARRRGADNEQFF
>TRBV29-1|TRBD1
CSVGKFGTGEDYGYTF
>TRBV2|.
CASTVGSGANVLTF
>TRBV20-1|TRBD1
CSASTGTAYNEQFF
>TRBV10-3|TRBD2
CASSGVAGAPYEQYF
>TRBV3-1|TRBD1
CASSHTDRGAFF
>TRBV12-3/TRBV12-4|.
CASSLRGGAFF
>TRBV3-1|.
CASSWLAADTQYF
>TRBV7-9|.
CASSLEAGLETQYF
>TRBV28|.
CASRPGGPDTQYF
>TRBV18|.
CASSPQEAGIDEQFF
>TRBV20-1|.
CSAAPRGRTYNEQFF